This T cell receptor beta chain was profiled in a study of OX40 agonist ivuxolimab in advanced cancers. Findings of the study overall: Antigen specificity remained undetermined for the expanded peripheral T cells.

Points on this clone: Its antigen remains unknown.

The CDR3 has 13 amino acids. V dropped 8 bases and J dropped 5 bases, with 15 bases sitting between them. Germline V gene sequence: CDR1 MNHEY, CDR2 SVGAGI. Profiling relied on immunoSEQ multiplex PCR, and the TCRdb table lists in-frame clones only, not all of them. The table has about 70,000 clones, 86% seen once. The receptor was isolated from an adult with an advanced solid tumor such as melanoma, head and neck, liver or kidney cancer. The specimen was CD4+ or CD8+ T cells sorted from blood, collected in a trial of the OX40 agonist ivuxolimab. The rearrangement links TRBV6-5 to TRBJ1-1, with D possibly TRBD1 on 6 matching bases. CDR3 residues: CASFGGRRTEAFF. The DNA for the CDR3 is TGTGCCAGCTTTGGGGGGCGGCGAACTGAAGCTTTCTTT.